These 28 T cell receptor beta chains came from one sample sequenced in a study of T-cell memory formation after mild COVID-19 (dated by TCRdb to the early 2020s). The library was produced with 5' RACE. TCRdb records Illumina NovaSeq 6000 as the sequencer. The public reads were reprocessed in TCRdb via fastp at Q25 and MiXCR, keeping in-frame beta chains. Rows are combined by CDR3 protein, so each entry shows the most common genes and DNA. The sample data list about 100,000 distinct CDR3 sequences, and more than 9.5% of these were observed just once. The top ten clones comprise approximately 40% of the sample. What was sequenced was PBMCs or a T cell subset sorted from them (not recorded which). All receptors derive from a young man who had mild COVID-19 (a few samples of this study predate the infection). The sample titles of this study are shuffled in the database, so cell type and time point are left out; the donor was told from shared clones.

This clonotype was counted many times. The chain couples TRBV6-5 to TRBJ2-1; D remains unclear. Germline-derived CDR1 and CDR2 are MNHEY and SVGAGI. This CDR3 has 12 amino acids. The V end lost 8 bases, the J end lost 3 bases, and 8 bases lay between the germline ends. The CDR3 sequence: CASSTGYNEQFF. CDR3 coding DNA: TGTGCCAGCTCGACTGGCTACAATGAGCAGTTCTTC.

The gene calls are TRBV6-5 and TRBJ2-3; perhaps D is TRBD1 or TRBD2 (6 bases each). The CDR3 has 19 amino acids. Germline-derived CDR1 and CDR2 are MNHEY and SVGAGI. The ends were cut back, 0 bases at V and 0 bases at J, with 19 bases in the middle. In DNA form, the CDR3 reads TGTGCCAGCAGTTACTCAGGTTTTGTAGGGGGGTATAGCACAGATACGCAGTATTTT. Residues: CASSYSGFVGGYSTDTQYF.

In its sample, this clonotype was seen a few times. The rearrangement uses TRBV12-3 or TRBV12-4 and TRBJ2-5, with 8 bases that match TRBD2. Unmatched junction bases numbered 5, after V lost 6 bases and J lost 8 bases. CDR3 size: 12 residues. As DNA, the CDR3 is TGTGCCAGCAGGAGCGGGGGAGGTACCCAGTACTTC. Translated: CASRSGGGTQYF.

Only a few counts were recorded for this clonotype. This chain uses TRBV3-1 with TRBJ1-3; no clear D gene. Between the trimmed V and J ends, which lost 0 bases and 3 bases, there was a span of 9 bases. The germline gives CDR1 LGHDT, CDR2 YNNKEL (reference sequence). The CDR3 sequence is 15 residues long. In DNA form, the CDR3 reads TGTGCCAGCAGCCAAGATAGCCTGAATGGAAACACCATATATTTT. Encoded protein: CASSQDSLNGNTIYF.

The rearrangement uses TRBV28 and TRBJ1-2; 8 bases match TRBD1. The CDR3 is 15 amino acids. Trimming removed 3 bases from V and 4 bases from J; junction bases left unmatched: 7. Germline CDR1 and CDR2: MDHEN and SYDVKM. CDR3 in DNA: TGTGCCAGCAGTTTGGTCCCGGGACAGGCCTATGGCTACACCTTC. It translates to CASSLVPGQAYGYTF.

V and J are TRBV10-3 and TRBJ2-3, with a possible D match to TRBD2 (5 bases). V shed 10 bases and J shed 2 bases, with 13 bases lying between them. CDR1 and CDR2 from the germline V gene are ENHRY and SYGVKD. This CDR3 has 13 amino acids. The CDR3 bases are TGTGCCACTCACCCGGACTTCACAGATACGCAGTATTTT. Residues: CATHPDFTDTQYF.

This clonotype was counted at least ten times. The chain uses TRBV9 and TRBJ2-1; TRBD2 matches 14 bases. CDR3 size: 16 residues. Unmatched junction bases numbered 7, after V lost 4 bases and J lost 7 bases. Germline CDR1 SGDLS, CDR2 YYNGEE. In DNA form, the CDR3 reads TGTGCCAGCAGCCCCGAGACTAGCGGGGGGGCAAATGAGCAGTTCTTC. Protein: CASSPETSGGANEQFF. The whole variable domain, remainder taken from reference TRBV9 and TRBJ2-1, is DSGVTQTPKHLITATGQRVTLRCSPRSGDLSVYWYQQSLDQGLQFLIQYYNGEERAKGNILERFSAQQFPDLHSELNLSSLELGDSALYFCASSPETSGGANEQFFGPGTRLTVL.

The chain couples TRBV7-9 to TRBJ2-7; D gene uncertain. The CDR3 covers 13 residues. The V end was cut by 2 bases, the J end by 4 bases, with 9 bases between. The V gene's germline CDR1 is SEHNR and CDR2 FQNEAQ (reference sequence). CDR3 region: CASSLSIGYEQYF. The DNA of the CDR3 is TGTGCCAGCAGCTTAAGTATTGGATACGAGCAGTACTTC.

This clonotype was detected a few times. The rearrangement links TRBV7-9 to TRBJ1-1; 7 bases agree with TRBD1. J gave up 5 bases and V 3 bases, and 6 bases lay outside the gene matches. This CDR3 comprises 14 residues. Germline V gene sequence: CDR1 SEHNR, CDR2 FQNEAQ (reference sequence). The CDR3 sequence: CASSFKTGSTEAFF. The CDR3 DNA sequence: TGTGCCAGCAGCTTTAAGACAGGGAGTACTGAAGCTTTCTTT.

The chain couples TRBV5-1 to TRBJ2-7; D may correspond to TRBD1 or TRBD2 (6 bases each). The V and J ends lost 1 base and 2 bases respectively, with 7 bases between them. This CDR3 has 13 residues. Germline V CDR1 and CDR2: SGHRS, YFSETQ. The CDR3: CASSLRGAYEQYF. The CDR3 DNA sequence: TGCGCCAGCAGCTTGAGGGGGGCCTACGAGCAGTACTTC. Complete variable domain (other parts from reference TRBV5-1 and TRBJ2-7): KAGVTQTPRYLIKTRGQQVTLSCSPISGHRSVSWYQQTPGQGLQFLFEYFSETQRNKGNFPGRFSGRQFSNSRSEMNVSTLELGDSALYLCASSLRGAYEQYFGPGTRLTVT.

This clonotype was counted at least ten times. This chain joins TRBV5-1 and TRBJ2-6; either TRBD1 or TRBD2 may fit D (6 bases each). Germline-derived CDR1 and CDR2 are SGHRS and YFSETQ. The length of the CDR3 is 15 residues. Trimming shortened V by 4 bases and J by 2 bases, and 10 bases separated the two germline ends. CDR3 loop: CASSLEGAGANVLTF. The CDR3 DNA sequence: TGCGCCAGCAGCCTGGAGGGGGCTGGGGCCAACGTCCTGACTTTC. Using reference TRBV5-1 and TRBJ2-6 for the parts outside the CDR3, the full variable domain is KAGVTQTPRYLIKTRGQQVTLSCSPISGHRSVSWYQQTPGQGLQFLFEYFSETQRNKGNFPGRFSGRQFSNSRSEMNVSTLELGDSALYLCASSLEGAGANVLTFGAGSRLTVL.

The V and J genes are TRBV20-1 and TRBJ2-7; D is possibly TRBD2 (6 bases). Germline V CDR1 and CDR2: DFQATT, SNEGSKA (reference sequence). The CDR3 contains 14 residues. Trimming stripped 3 bases from V and 6 bases from J, with 18 bases between. The CDR3 spells CSASFGGGQGEQYF. The CDR3, as DNA: TGCAGTGCTAGTTTTGGGGGAGGTCAGGGCGAGCAGTACTTC.

The sample holds a few counts of this clonotype. The V call is TRBV4-1, the J call TRBJ2-3; no clear D gene. The CDR3 has 17 amino acids. Trimming cost V 0 bases and J 5 bases, with 18 bases left between them. Germline V lookup: CDR1 MGHRA, CDR2 YSYEKL. The CDR3 DNA reads as TGCGCCAGCAGCCAAGATGCACACGGTAGCCGAGGAGATACGCAGTATTTT. Its protein product is CASSQDAHGSRGDTQYF.

A few counts support this clonotype. This rearrangement joins TRBV7-9 to TRBJ1-6; D not resolved. The CDR3 totals 17 residues. Per the germline V gene, CDR1 is SEHNR and CDR2 is FQNEAQ (reference sequence). V lost 3 bases, J lost 6 bases, and 18 bases lay in between. The chain's CDR3 is CASSLPPRPGSNSPLHF. The CDR3 bases are TGTGCCAGCAGCTTGCCACCCCGGCCTGGGTCTAATTCACCCCTCCACTTT.

The rearrangement joins TRBV12-3 or TRBV12-4 to TRBJ2-1; the D gene could be TRBD1 or TRBD2 (5 bases each). Trimming removed 5 bases at V and 8 bases at J, with 13 bases between. The CDR3 is 13 residues long. CDR3 sequence (DNA): TGTGCCAGCAGTCCAGGGAGCGGCGATGAGCAGTTCTTC. It encodes CASSPGSGDEQFF.

The chain is built from TRBV4-1 and TRBJ2-3; TRBD2 matches at 10 bases. The ends lost 5 bases at V and 2 bases at J; junction bases unmatched: 4. Germline V CDR1 and CDR2: MGHRA, YSYEKL. This CDR3 spans 15 amino acids. CDR3 sequence reads: CASSNLAGDTDTQYF. The CDR3 bases are TGCGCCAGCAGCAATCTAGCGGGGGACACAGATACGCAGTATTTT.

In its sample, this clonotype was seen many times. The rearrangement uses TRBV7-9 and TRBJ2-1; 10 positions match TRBD2. Germline lookup yields CDR1 SEHNR and CDR2 FQNEAQ (reference sequence). The CDR3 length is 15 residues. The V segment lost 5 bases and the J segment 7 bases; nucleotides outside the gene matches: 8. CDR3 residues: CASSLLSGGANEQFF. The DNA for the CDR3 is TGTGCCAGCAGCCTTCTGAGCGGGGGGGCGAATGAGCAGTTCTTC.

This clonotype has only a few counts. The J gene is TRBJ2-7, the V gene TRBV11-1; tentative D call: TRBD1 (6 bases). Per the germline V gene, CDR1 is SGHAT and CDR2 is FQDESV (reference sequence). V lost 6 bases and J lost 2, with 14 bases in between. This CDR3 contains 14 residues. CDR3 residues: CASSRQANTYEQYV. In DNA form, the CDR3 reads TGTGCCAGCAGTAGACAGGCGAACACCTACGAGCAGTACGTC.

This clonotype was observed a few times. The chain is built from TRBV4-3 and TRBJ1-2; D is uncertain. Germline V gene sequence: CDR1 LGHNA, CDR2 YSLEER. This CDR3 is 15 amino acids long. Trimming left V 0 bases short and J 6 bases short, with 14 bases between. CDR3 in amino acids: CASSQESGAGDGYTF. In DNA form, the CDR3 reads TGCGCCAGCAGCCAAGAGTCTGGAGCCGGGGATGGCTACACCTTC.

A note on this clonotype: A read error may account for a junction end that differs from germline. V is TRBV12-5 and J is TRBJ1-3; D ambiguous. This CDR3 has 13 residues. Germline V lookup: CDR1 LGHNT, CDR2 FRNRAP. The CDR3 loop reads CASALGDGDTIYF. The CDR3 nucleotides read TGTGCTAGTGCCCTAGGTGATGGAGACACCATATATTTT.

The chain has TRBV4-3 and TRBJ1-2; TRBD1 matches at 7 bases. Trimming cost V 0 bases and J 6 bases; bases outside gene matches: 10. The CDR3 loop spans 16 amino acids. CDR1 LGHNA and CDR2 YSLEER come from the germline V gene. The CDR3 reads CASSQDRTGLAHGYTF. In nucleotides, the CDR3 is TGCGCCAGCAGCCAAGACCGGACAGGCCTCGCCCATGGCTACACCTTC.

This clonotype turned up a few times. The chain is built from TRBV19 and TRBJ2-5; D is possibly TRBD1 (6 bases). V dropped 5 bases and J dropped 5 bases, with 15 bases sitting between them. Germline V CDR1 and CDR2: LNHDA, SQIVND (reference sequence). The CDR3 has 14 residues. The chain's CDR3 is CASSPGHIKETQYF. The CDR3 nucleotides read TGTGCCAGTAGTCCGGGACATATCAAGGAGACCCAGTACTTC.

In this sample, this clonotype turned up a few times. Here the CDR3 reads CASSSGQADGYTF. CDR3 bases: TGTGCCAGCAGCTCGGGACAGGCCGATGGCTACACCTTC. The chain combines TRBV7-3 with TRBJ1-2, with 8 bases aligning to TRBD1. From germline, CDR1 is SGHTA and CDR2 FQGTGA. The length of the CDR3 is 13 residues. V lost 4 bases and J lost 6; bases outside the gene matches: 4.

This clonotype was recorded at least ten times. V gene TRBV12-3 or TRBV12-4 combines with J gene TRBJ2-2; D not certain. V was cut by 6 bases and J by 6 bases, with 8 bases left in between. This CDR3 has 12 amino acids. For the CDR3, the DNA is TGTGCCAGCAGCGCCCAGTCCGGGGAGCTGTTTTTT. Translated: CASSAQSGELFF.

This clonotype appeared a few times. The chain couples TRBV11-2 to TRBJ2-5; the D gene is possibly TRBD1 (7 bases). Germline CDR1 reads SGHAT; CDR2 reads FQNNGV. Deletions cut 1 base from V and 5 bases from J, with 14 bases between. The CDR3 is made up of 15 amino acids. The CDR3 coding sequence is TGTGCCAGCAGCTTAGGTCAGGGGGGACTCGAGACCCAGTACTTC. It specifies CASSLGQGGLETQYF.

As DNA, the CDR3 is TGTGCCAGCAGTTTCGACAGAGCCAATCAGCCCCAGCATTTT. Encoded protein: CASSFDRANQPQHF. This sequence joins TRBV6-1 and TRBJ1-5; TRBD1 is a possible D gene (5 bases). The germline V and J ends were trimmed by 5 bases and 3 bases, with 11 bases remaining between them. Germline loops: CDR1 MNHNS, CDR2 SASEGT. The length of the CDR3 is 14 residues.

The V and J genes are TRBV7-2 and TRBJ1-1; 10 positions agree with TRBD1. This CDR3 is built from 15 residues. From germline, CDR1 is SGHTA and CDR2 FQGNSA. J was trimmed by 4 bases and V by 5 bases; bases with no gene match: 7. The CDR3 is CASSPGTGEATEAFF. The DNA for the CDR3 is TGTGCCAGCAGCCCAGGGACAGGGGAGGCCACTGAAGCTTTCTTT.

The chain recombines TRBV4-1 with TRBJ2-5; 8 positions match TRBD2. Germline CDR1 reads MGHRA; CDR2 reads YSYEKL. The CDR3 consists of 15 residues. After removal of 0 bases from V and 8 bases from J, the junction contained 8 bases not matched to a gene. This CDR3 reads CASSQEGLAFATQYF. DNA of the CDR3: TGCGCCAGCAGCCAAGAAGGACTAGCCTTCGCTACCCAGTACTTC.